This passage covers 10 T cell receptor beta chains from one sample sequenced in a study of T cell responses to AZD1222 COVID-19 vaccine. TCRdb's table, derived via immunoSEQ multiplex PCR, lists solely in-frame clones and lacks some. The table shows some 140,000 clones, with roughly 90% occurring only once. The sequenced sample was peripheral blood, obtained on day 0 of AZD1222 vaccination. The receptors originated from an adult in good health.

The rearrangement links TRBV19 to TRBJ2-7; 8 bases match TRBD2. Losses at the gene ends were 6 bases for V and 1 base for J; bases not matched to a gene: 2. Germline values: CDR1 LNHDA, CDR2 SQIVND (reference sequence). The CDR3 has 13 amino acids. As DNA, the CDR3 is TGTGCCAGTAGATCTAGCGGGTCCTACGAGCAGTACTTC. This codes for CASRSSGSYEQYF.

The rearrangement uses TRBV10-3 and TRBJ2-5, with 10 bases identical to TRBD1. This CDR3 is 13 amino acids long. With V trimmed by 6 bases and J by 5 bases, 3 bases remained unmatched. Germline V gene lookup returns CDR1 ENHRY and CDR2 SYGVKD. Here the CDR3 DNA reads TGTGCCATCAGGGGGACAGGGGATGAGACCCAGTACTTC. Protein product: CAIRGTGDETQYF.

The chain has TRBV9 and TRBJ2-7; 7 bases align to TRBD1. The CDR3 runs to 15 residues. The trim removed 0 bases at V and 4 bases at J, leaving 7 bases unmatched. Germline V gene sequence: CDR1 SGDLS, CDR2 YYNGEE. CDR3 residues: CASSVAVGGGYEQYF. In DNA, the CDR3 is TGTGCCAGCAGCGTAGCGGTAGGGGGCGGGTACGAGCAGTACTTC.

The chain carries TRBV7-8 and TRBJ2-7; D not certain. The CDR3 consists of 16 residues. Germline V CDR1 and CDR2: SGHVS, FQNEAQ. V gave up 1 base and J gave up 1 base, with 14 bases separating them. Written as DNA, the CDR3 is TGTGCCAGCAGCTTAGTAGGTCTCTCTGGGTCCTACGAGCAGTACTTC. It specifies CASSLVGLSGSYEQYF.

The CDR3 coding sequence is TGTGCCAGCAGTCTAGGGCGATCGAACACTGAAGCTTTCTTT. Translated, it gives CASSLGRSNTEAFF. The V and J genes are TRBV27 and TRBJ1-1; no clear D gene. The CDR3 is 14 residues long. Germline loops: CDR1 MNHEY, CDR2 SMNVEV (reference sequence). The V end lost 5 bases, the J end lost 1 base, and 11 bases lay between the germline ends.

CDR3 sequence: CAISEVKDEQYF. DNA for the CDR3: TGTGCCATCAGTGAGGTCAAGGACGAGCAGTACTTC. This chain connects TRBV10-3 to TRBJ2-7; D gene ambiguous. The germline V and J ends were trimmed by 2 bases and 5 bases, with 7 bases remaining between them. The germline V gene has CDR1 ENHRY and CDR2 SYGVKD. CDR3 length equals 12 residues.

The CDR3 DNA follows: TGTGCCAGCTCACCACGCCAGATTCTCCCAGATACGCAGTATTTT. Protein product: CASSPRQILPDTQYF. The chain employs TRBV18 and TRBJ2-3; D gene uncertain. This CDR3 contains 15 residues. V lost 1 base and J 4 bases, leaving 12 bases between the germline ends. The germline V gene encodes CDR1 KGHSH and CDR2 LQKENI.

This clone showed up just once. This chain uses TRBV28 with TRBJ1-2, with 8 bases aligning to TRBD1. The CDR3 runs to 14 residues. V shed 6 bases, J shed 4 bases, and the junction held 7 bases outside the gene matches. The germline V gene has CDR1 MDHEN and CDR2 SYDVKM. This CDR3 is CASRPTGVSYGYTF. DNA of the CDR3: TGTGCCAGCAGACCGACAGGGGTTAGCTATGGCTACACCTTC.

The chain combines TRBV18 with TRBJ1-3; 10 nucleotides match TRBD1. V lost 3 bases, J lost 2 bases, and 4 bases stayed unmatched. Looked up from germline, CDR1 is KGHSH and CDR2 is LQKENI. The CDR3 has 16 residues. CDR3 DNA: TGTGCCAGCTCACCTACCGGGACAGGGGCTGGAAACACCATATATTTT. It translates to CASSPTGTGAGNTIYF. The whole variable domain, filled in from reference TRBV18 and TRBJ1-3, reads NAGVMQNPRHLVRRRGQEARLRCSPMKGHSHVYWYRQLPEEGLKFMVYLQKENIIDESGMPKERFSAEFPKEGPSILRIQQVVRGDSAAYFCASSPTGTGAGNTIYFGEGSWLTVV.

CDR3 region: CASSGGLGQVEKLFF. The CDR3 bases are TGTGCCAGCAGTGGGGGGCTGGGCCAGGTTGAAAAACTGTTTTTT. This chain joins TRBV2 and TRBJ1-4, with D possibly TRBD1 on 6 matching bases. The length of the CDR3 is 15 residues. In germline, CDR1 is SNHLY, CDR2 FYNNEI. The ends were cut back, 4 bases at V and 7 bases at J, with 16 bases in the middle.